A selection of T cell receptor beta chains follows, all from one sample in a study of blood T cells in healthy people across ages. TCRdb reanalysed the 5' RACE reads using MiXCR and keeps one entry per CDR3 protein. The table lists about 1,500,000 distinct CDR3 sequences, about 28% of them singletons, with about 8% in the top ten. The sample comprised blood. Receptor source: a woman aged 25 to 45 in good health. CDR3s include the opening cysteine and the closing phenylalanine or tryptophan. D genes are given only for firm matches. Not all rows give a size; the values are once, few, many and, for expanded clones, a class.

v_gene	abundance	j_gene	d_gene	CDR3aa	CDR3nt
TRBV6-5	many	TRBJ2-1	TRBD2	CASGPGGLAGIDEQFF	TGTGCCAGCGGACCCGGGGGACTAGCGGGGATAGATGAGCAGTTCTTC
TRBV5-6	few	TRBJ2-1	TRBD2	CASSSVFSGRANEQFF	TGTGCCAGCAGCTCGGTTTTTAGCGGGAGGGCCAATGAGCAGTTCTTC
TRBV5-6	few	TRBJ1-2	.	CASSPRRNHDGYTF	TGTGCCAGCAGCCCGAGACGGAATCACGATGGCTACACCTTC
TRBV29-1	.	TRBJ1-1	.	CSVEQEGAFF	TGCAGCGTTGAACAGGAGGGAGCTTTCTTT
TRBV20-1	.	TRBJ1-5	.	CSATSGQNQPQHF	TGCAGTGCTACAAGCGGTCAGAATCAGCCCCAGCATTTT
TRBV15	few	TRBJ2-5	TRBD2	CATSRRAGGPETQYF	TGTGCCACCAGCAGGAGAGCGGGAGGGCCGGAGACCCAGTACTTC
TRBV7-9	few	TRBJ1-6	TRBD1	CASSTGQGMNSPLHF	TGTGCCAGCAGCACCGGACAGGGGATGAATTCACCCCTCCACTTT
TRBV7-9	.	TRBJ1-4	TRBD1	CASSWGQTNEKLFF	TGTGCCAGCAGCTGGGGACAGACTAATGAAAAACTGTTTTTT
TRBV28	many	TRBJ2-5	.	CASSSLVGETQYF	TGTGCCAGCAGTTCGTTGGTTGGGGAGACCCAGTACTTC
TRBV10-3	.	TRBJ2-1	.	CAISESQRVFRLDEQFF	TGTGCCATCAGTGAGTCCCAGCGGGTGTTCCGGTTGGATGAGCAGTTCTTC
TRBV14	few	TRBJ2-1	TRBD2	CASSRVAGSYNEQFF	TGTGCCAGCAGCCGGGTAGCGGGTTCCTACAATGAGCAGTTCTTC
TRBV20-1	.	TRBJ1-5	.	CSAFGGPFQETQHF	TGCAGTGCCTTCGGGGGGCCCTTCCAAGAGACCCAGCATTTT
TRBV6-6	.	TRBJ2-3	TRBD2	CASRLTSSGTSTDTQYF	TGTGCCAGCAGGCTTACCTCTAGCGGGACTAGCACAGATACGCAGTATTTT
TRBV29-1	.	TRBJ2-2	.	CSVQDPGSAGELFF	TGCAGCGTACAAGACCCGGGAAGCGCCGGGGAGCTGTTTTTT
TRBV7-2	.	TRBJ2-3	.	CASSLGVSASSADTQYF	TGTGCCAGCAGCTTAGGCGTTTCCGCCTCCAGCGCAGATACGCAGTATTTT
TRBV2	once	TRBJ2-1	.	CASSGGVIRYNEQFF	TGTGCCAGCAGTGGCGGGGTGATTAGGTACAATGAGCAGTTCTTC
TRBV2	few	TRBJ1-4	.	CASSDRPEKLFF	TGTGCCAGCAGTGATAGGCCAGAAAAACTGTTTTTT
TRBV12-3/TRBV12-4	once	TRBJ2-3	TRBD2	CASSYGGGTSDTQYF	TGTGCCAGCAGTTATGGCGGGGGGACCTCGGATACGCAGTATTTT
TRBV14	few	TRBJ2-5	.	CASSQEPRGRGSEQYF	TGTGCCAGCAGCCAAGAGCCCCGGGGCCGGGGGAGTGAGCAGTACTTC
TRBV7-3	few	TRBJ2-6	TRBD1	CASSSSDRGGPGANVLTF	TGTGCCAGCAGCTCCTCAGACAGGGGCGGCCCTGGGGCCAACGTCCTGACTTTC
TRBV11-1	few	TRBJ2-3	TRBD2	CASSPGGTVSRTSGVVTDTQYF	TGTGCCAGCAGCCCCGGGGGGACAGTCAGCCGGACTAGCGGGGTTGTGACAGATACGCAGTATTTT
TRBV29-1	many	TRBJ1-2	.	CSVESNNYGYTF	TGCAGCGTTGAATCTAATAACTATGGCTACACCTTC
TRBV6-4	.	TRBJ2-7	.	CASSERRRAEQYF	TGTGCCAGCAGTGAGAGGAGGCGGGCCGAGCAGTACTTC
TRBV5-1	.	TRBJ2-6	.	CASSPPVAGANVLTF	TGCGCCAGCAGCCCTCCAGTTGCGGGGGCCAACGTCCTGACTTTC
TRBV20-1	.	TRBJ2-5	.	CNARVRETQYF	TGCAATGCTAGAGTCCGGGAGACCCAGTACTTC
TRBV18	few	TRBJ2-5	.	CASSPRGAGGQETQYF	TGTGCCAGCTCACCGAGGGGTGCCGGGGGCCAAGAGACCCAGTACTTC
TRBV20-1	few	TRBJ2-3	TRBD2	CSAMLAGARDTQYF	TGCAGTGCTATGCTAGCGGGAGCTCGGGATACGCAGTATTTT
TRBV18	.	TRBJ2-3	TRBD1	CASSPPRGRGKVTDTQYF	TGTGCCAGCTCACCACCCCGGGGCAGGGGGAAAGTCACAGATACGCAGTATTTT
TRBV7-6	.	TRBJ2-7	.	CASSARPGYEQYF	TGTGCCAGCAGCGCCCGGCCGGGATACGAGCAGTACTTC
TRBV7-2	.	TRBJ1-1	.	CASSLILTDQAFF	TGTGCCAGCAGCTTAATCTTGACGGATCAAGCTTTCTTT
TRBV7-2	few	TRBJ2-6	.	CASSRLASGANVLTF	TGTGCCAGCAGCAGACTCGCATCTGGGGCCAACGTCCTGACTTTC
TRBV20-1	few	TRBJ2-5	TRBD2	CSAPTSGGASGSQYF	TGCAGTGCTCCGACTAGCGGGGGGGCCAGTGGGTCCCAGTACTTC
TRBV12-3/TRBV12-4	many	TRBJ2-7	.	CASRLGVYEQYF	TGTGCCAGCAGGTTAGGGGTATACGAGCAGTACTTC
TRBV16	.	TRBJ2-7	.	CASSQSQVSYEQYF	TGTGCCAGCAGCCAATCCCAGGTCTCCTACGAGCAGTACTTC
TRBV7-9	few	TRBJ2-7	TRBD1	CASSYGQGPEQYF	TGTGCCAGCAGCTACGGACAGGGTCCCGAGCAGTACTTC
TRBV7-2	many	TRBJ2-5	TRBD2	CASSLEASGTWKTQYF	TGTGCCAGCAGCTTAGAGGCTAGCGGGACTTGGAAGACCCAGTACTTC
TRBV6-5	.	TRBJ2-4	.	CASSYYPDWIYNEQYF	TGTGCCAGCAGTTACTATCCGGACTGGATCTACAATGAGCAGTACTTC